The rows below give T cell receptor gamma chains drawn from one sample of a study of γδ T cells in repeated Plasmodium falciparum infection. TCRdb called clones anew from the multiplex PCR reads with CATT. The sample yields around 27,000 gamma-chain clones, under 1.5% seen once. Source material: gamma-delta T cells from blood. The receptors stem from a pool of human donors (malaria-infected and uninfected, not separated). Both conserved end residues are part of each CDR3. Each record gives: V gene, J gene, CDR3 protein.

V gene: TRGV8
J gene: TRGJ1/TRGJ2
CDR3 protein: CATWDKTNYYKKLF

V gene: TRGV3
J gene: TRGJ1/TRGJ2
CDR3 protein: CATWDTPPSGKKLF

V gene: TRGV4
J gene: TRGJ1/TRGJ2
CDR3 protein: CATWDGENYYKKLF

V gene: TRGV3
J gene: TRGJP
CDR3 protein: CATWDRPPELGKKIKVF

V gene: TRGV5
J gene: TRGJ1/TRGJ2
CDR3 protein: CATWDRLNYKKLF

V gene: TRGV4
J gene: TRGJ1/TRGJ2
CDR3 protein: CATWNDKKLF

V gene: TRGV3
J gene: TRGJ1/TRGJ2
CDR3 protein: CATWDSWYYKKLF

V gene: TRGV9
J gene: TRGJ1/TRGJ2
CDR3 protein: CALWEAHKKLF

V gene: TRGV9
J gene: TRGJP
CDR3 protein: CALWEVAPELGKKIKVF

V gene: TRGV9
J gene: TRGJ1/TRGJ2
CDR3 protein: CALWERLYYKKLF

V gene: TRGV9
J gene: TRGJ1/TRGJ2
CDR3 protein: CALWEVQRGPKKLF

V gene: TRGV2
J gene: TRGJ1/TRGJ2
CDR3 protein: CATWDGHSNYYKKLF

V gene: TRGV3
J gene: TRGJP2
CDR3 protein: CATWDRRRSDWIKTF

V gene: TRGV4
J gene: TRGJ1/TRGJ2
CDR3 protein: CATWDGTPYYKKLF

V gene: TRGV9
J gene: TRGJ1/TRGJ2
CDR3 protein: CALWEQRKKLF

V gene: TRGV9
J gene: TRGJ1/TRGJ2
CDR3 protein: CALWEGYKKLF

V gene: TRGV9
J gene: TRGJ1/TRGJ2
CDR3 protein: CALWEAANYYKKLF

V gene: TRGV8
J gene: TRGJ1/TRGJ2
CDR3 protein: CATWDSNQNYYKKLF

V gene: TRGV3
J gene: TRGJP2
CDR3 protein: CATWDKQYSSDWIKTF

V gene: TRGV2
J gene: TRGJ1/TRGJ2
CDR3 protein: CATWDGRRGYYYKKLF

V gene: TRGV3
J gene: TRGJ1/TRGJ2
CDR3 protein: CATWDKNYYKKLF

V gene: TRGV4
J gene: TRGJ1/TRGJ2
CDR3 protein: CATWDGQLEKLF

V gene: TRGV9
J gene: TRGJP1
CDR3 protein: CALWEVSSVRARWFKIF

V gene: TRGV3
J gene: TRGJ1/TRGJ2
CDR3 protein: CATWDHLYYKKLF

V gene: TRGV8
J gene: TRGJ1/TRGJ2
CDR3 protein: CATWDRSVYYKKLF

V gene: TRGV9
J gene: TRGJ1/TRGJ2
CDR3 protein: CALWEVFEKLF

V gene: TRGV4
J gene: TRGJ1/TRGJ2
CDR3 protein: CATWDLKKLF